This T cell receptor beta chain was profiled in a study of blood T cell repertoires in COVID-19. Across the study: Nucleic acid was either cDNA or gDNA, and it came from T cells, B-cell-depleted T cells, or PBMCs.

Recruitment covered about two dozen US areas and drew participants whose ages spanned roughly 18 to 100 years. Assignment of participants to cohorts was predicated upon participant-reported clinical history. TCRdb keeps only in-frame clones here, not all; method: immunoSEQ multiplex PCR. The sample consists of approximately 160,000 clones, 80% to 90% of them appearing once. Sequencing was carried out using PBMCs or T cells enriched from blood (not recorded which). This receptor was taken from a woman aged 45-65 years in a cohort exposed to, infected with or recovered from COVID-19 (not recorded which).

DNA for the CDR3: TGTGCCAGCAGCCCCAGGGTGGGATCTAACACCGGGGAGCTGTTTTTT. Amino acids: CASSPRVGSNTGELFF. The chain uses TRBV9 and TRBJ2-2; D is perhaps TRBD1 (5 bases). V gave up 4 bases and J gave up 2 bases, with 15 bases separating them. The CDR3 has 16 amino acids. Germline CDR1 and CDR2: SGDLS and YYNGEE.